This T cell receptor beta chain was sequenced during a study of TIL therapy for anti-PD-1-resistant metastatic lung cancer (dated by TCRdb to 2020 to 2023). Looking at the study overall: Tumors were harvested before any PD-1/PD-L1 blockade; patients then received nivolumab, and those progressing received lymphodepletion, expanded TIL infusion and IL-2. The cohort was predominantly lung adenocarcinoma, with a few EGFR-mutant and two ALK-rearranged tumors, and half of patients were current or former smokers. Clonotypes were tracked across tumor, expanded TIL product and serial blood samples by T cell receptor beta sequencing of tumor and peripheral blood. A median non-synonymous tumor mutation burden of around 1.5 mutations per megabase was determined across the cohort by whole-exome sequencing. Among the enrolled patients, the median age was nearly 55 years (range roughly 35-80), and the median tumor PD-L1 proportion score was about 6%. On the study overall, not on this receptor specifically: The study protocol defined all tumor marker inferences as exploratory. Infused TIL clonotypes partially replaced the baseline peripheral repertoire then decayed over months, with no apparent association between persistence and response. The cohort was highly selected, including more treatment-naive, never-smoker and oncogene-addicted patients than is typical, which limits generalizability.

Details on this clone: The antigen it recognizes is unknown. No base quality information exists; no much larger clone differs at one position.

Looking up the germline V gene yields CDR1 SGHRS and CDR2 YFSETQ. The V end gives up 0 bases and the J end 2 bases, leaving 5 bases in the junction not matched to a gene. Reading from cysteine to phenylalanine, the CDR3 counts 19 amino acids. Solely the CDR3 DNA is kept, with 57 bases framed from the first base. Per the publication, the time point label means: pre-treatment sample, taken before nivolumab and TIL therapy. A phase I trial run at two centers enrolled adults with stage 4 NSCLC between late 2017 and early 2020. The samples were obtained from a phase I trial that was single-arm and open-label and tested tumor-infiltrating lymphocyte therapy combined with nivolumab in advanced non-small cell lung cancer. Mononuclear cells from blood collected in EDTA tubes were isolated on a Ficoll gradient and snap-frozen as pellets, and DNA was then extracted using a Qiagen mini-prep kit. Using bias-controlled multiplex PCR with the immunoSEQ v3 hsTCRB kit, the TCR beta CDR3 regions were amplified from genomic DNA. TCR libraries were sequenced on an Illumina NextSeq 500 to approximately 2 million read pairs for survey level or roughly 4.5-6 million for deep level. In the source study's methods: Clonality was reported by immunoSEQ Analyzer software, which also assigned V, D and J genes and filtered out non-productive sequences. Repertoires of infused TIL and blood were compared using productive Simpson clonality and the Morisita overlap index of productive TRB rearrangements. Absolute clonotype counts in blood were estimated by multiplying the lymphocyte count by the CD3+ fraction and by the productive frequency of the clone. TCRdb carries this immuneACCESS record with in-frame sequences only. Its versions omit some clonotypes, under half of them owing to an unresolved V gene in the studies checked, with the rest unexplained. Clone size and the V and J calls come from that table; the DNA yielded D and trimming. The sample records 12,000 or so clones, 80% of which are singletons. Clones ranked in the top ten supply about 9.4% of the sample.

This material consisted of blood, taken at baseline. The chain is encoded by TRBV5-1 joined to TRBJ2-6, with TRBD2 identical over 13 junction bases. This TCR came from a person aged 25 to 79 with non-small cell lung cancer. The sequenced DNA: TGCGCCAGCAGCTTGGCGGGACTAGCGGGGACGGCTGGGGCCAACGTCCTGACTTTC. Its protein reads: CASSLAGLAGTAGANVLTF.